The 9 T cell receptor beta chains below come from one sample, sequenced in a study of blood T cell repertoires in COVID-19. Generated by immunoSEQ multiplex PCR, the TCRdb table keeps only in-frame clones and is missing some. This table holds about 210,000 clones, around 90% found once. Sequenced: peripheral blood. Receptors originate from a man in his fifties or sixties with acute or convalescent COVID-19.

The chain uses TRBV15 and TRBJ1-5; tentative D call: TRBD1 (6 bases). V was shortened by 5 bases and J by 5 bases, with 16 bases between the two germline ends. The CDR3 is 15 amino acids. CDR1 and CDR2 (germline): LNHNV, YYDKDF (reference sequence). CDR3 nucleotide sequence: TGTGCCACCAGCGGAAACAGGGTGGCAGATCAGCCCCAGCATTTT. This gives the protein CATSGNRVADQPQHF. Variable domain in full (rest from reference TRBV15 and TRBJ1-5): DAMVIQNPRYQVTQFGKPVTLSCSQTLNHNVMYWYQQKSSQAPKLLFHYYDKDFNNEADTPDNFQSRRPNTSFCFLDIRSPGLGDTAMYLCATSGNRVADQPQHFGDGTRLSIL.

The V and J genes are TRBV3-1 (or the pseudogene TRBV3-2) and TRBJ2-7; 10 bases are shared with TRBD2. The CDR3 is 15 amino acids. Germline lookup yields CDR1 LGHDT and CDR2 YNNKEL (reference sequence). V was clipped by 1 base and J by 3 bases; unmatched bases: 3. The CDR3 region is CASSQASGGLYEQYF. The CDR3 bases are TGTGCCAGCAGCCAAGCTAGCGGGGGTCTCTACGAGCAGTACTTC.

The V call is TRBV20-1, the J call TRBJ2-7; D call uncertain. CDR1 is DFQATT, CDR2 SNEGSKA, per germline (reference sequence). V gave up 3 bases and J gave up 1 base, with 4 bases separating them. The CDR3 extends over 11 amino acids. The chain's CDR3 is CSASRSYEQYF. DNA of the CDR3: TGCAGTGCTAGCCGGTCCTACGAGCAGTACTTC.

This sequence joins TRBV5-1 and TRBJ2-7; the D is unclear. Per the germline V gene, CDR1 is SGHRS and CDR2 is YFSETQ. The CDR3 runs 11 residues. Trimming stripped 4 bases from V and 9 bases from J, with 11 bases between. CDR3 in amino acids: CASSLPSGQYF. The CDR3 coding sequence is TGCGCCAGCAGCCTACCGTCCGGGCAGTACTTC.

The V gene is TRBV5-1, the J gene TRBJ2-5, with 7 positions matching TRBD1. Germline assignment: CDR1 SGHRS and CDR2 YFSETQ. The CDR3 sequence is 15 residues long. Trimming cost V 0 bases and J 0 bases; bases outside gene matches: 2. The CDR3 DNA reads as TGCGCCAGCAGCTTGGGGGACAGATACCAAGAGACCCAGTACTTC. It codes for CASSLGDRYQETQYF.

The chain recombines TRBV29-1 with TRBJ2-2; 7 nucleotides align to TRBD1. The germline V gene has CDR1 SQVTM and CDR2 ANQGSEA. The CDR3 length is 15 residues. With 5 bases clipped from V and 7 bases from J, the junction kept 13 bases outside the gene matches. The CDR3 loop reads CSVRGARGRVGELFF. CDR3 DNA sequence: TGCAGCGTTCGTGGGGCGAGGGGGCGGGTCGGGGAGCTGTTTTTT.

This rearrangement joins TRBV28 to TRBJ1-5; 9 positions match TRBD1. This CDR3 is built from 15 residues. Germline lookup yields CDR1 MDHEN and CDR2 SYDVKM. V shed 5 bases, J shed 5 bases, and the junction held 7 bases outside the gene matches. CDR3 nucleotides: TGTGCCAGCAGTGTCCCACAGGGGGCCTATCAGCCCCAGCATTTT. Translating gives CASSVPQGAYQPQHF.

The chain joins TRBV5-1 to TRBJ1-1; 9 nucleotides line up with TRBD1. CDR1 and CDR2 from the germline V gene are SGHRS and YFSETQ. The V segment lost 5 bases and the J segment 2 bases; nucleotides outside the gene matches: 4. The CDR3 consists of 14 residues. CDR3 loop: CASRPDRGNTEAFF. For the CDR3, the DNA is TGCGCCAGCAGGCCGGACAGGGGCAACACTGAAGCTTTCTTT.

The chain has TRBV10-3 and TRBJ2-2; 10 nucleotides match TRBD2. The V gene's germline CDR1 is ENHRY and CDR2 SYGVKD. This CDR3 region has 17 residues. J gave up 4 bases and V 2 bases, and 7 bases lay outside the gene matches. The CDR3 DNA is TGTGCCATCAGTGAGCAAGCGGGGGGGCCCGGCACCGGGGAGCTGTTTTTT. Residues: CAISEQAGGPGTGELFF.